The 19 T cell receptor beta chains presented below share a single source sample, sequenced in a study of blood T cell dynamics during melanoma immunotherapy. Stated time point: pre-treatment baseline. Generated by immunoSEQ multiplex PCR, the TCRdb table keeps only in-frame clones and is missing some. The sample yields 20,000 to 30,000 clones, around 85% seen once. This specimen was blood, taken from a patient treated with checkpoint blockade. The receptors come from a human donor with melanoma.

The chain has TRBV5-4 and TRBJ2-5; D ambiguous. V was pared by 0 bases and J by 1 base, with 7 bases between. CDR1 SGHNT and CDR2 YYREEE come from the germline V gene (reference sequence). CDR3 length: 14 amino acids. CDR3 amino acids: CASSLGGTQETQYF. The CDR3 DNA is TGTGCCAGCAGCTTGGGTGGTACCCAAGAGACCCAGTACTTC.

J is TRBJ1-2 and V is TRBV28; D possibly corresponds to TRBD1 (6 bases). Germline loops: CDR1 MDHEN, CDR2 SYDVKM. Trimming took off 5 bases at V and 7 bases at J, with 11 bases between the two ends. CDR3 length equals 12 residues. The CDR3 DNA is TGTGCCAGCAGTCACAGGGTTTCTGGCTACACCTTC. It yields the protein CASSHRVSGYTF.

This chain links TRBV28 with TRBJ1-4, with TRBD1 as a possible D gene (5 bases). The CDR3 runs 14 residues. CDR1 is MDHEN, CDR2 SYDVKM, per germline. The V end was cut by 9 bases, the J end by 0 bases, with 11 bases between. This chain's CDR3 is CASGEGPTNEKLFF. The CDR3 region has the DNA TGTGCCAGTGGGGAGGGACCAACTAATGAAAAACTGTTTTTT.

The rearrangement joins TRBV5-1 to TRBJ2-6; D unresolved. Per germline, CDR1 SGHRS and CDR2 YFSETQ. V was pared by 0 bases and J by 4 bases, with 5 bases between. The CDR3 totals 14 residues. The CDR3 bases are TGCGCCAGCAGCTTGGCCACAGGGGCCAACGTCCTGACTTTC. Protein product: CASSLATGANVLTF. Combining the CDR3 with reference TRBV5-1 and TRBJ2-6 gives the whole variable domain KAGVTQTPRYLIKTRGQQVTLSCSPISGHRSVSWYQQTPGQGLQFLFEYFSETQRNKGNFPGRFSGRQFSNSRSEMNVSTLELGDSALYLCASSLATGANVLTFGAGSRLTVL.

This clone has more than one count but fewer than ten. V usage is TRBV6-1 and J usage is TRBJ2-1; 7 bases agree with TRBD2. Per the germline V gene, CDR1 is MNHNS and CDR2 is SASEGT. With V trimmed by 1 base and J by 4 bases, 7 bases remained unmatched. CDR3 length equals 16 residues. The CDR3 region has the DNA TGTGCCAGCAGTGAAGGGCCCATCGGGGGGTACAATGAGCAGTTCTTC. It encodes CASSEGPIGGYNEQFF.

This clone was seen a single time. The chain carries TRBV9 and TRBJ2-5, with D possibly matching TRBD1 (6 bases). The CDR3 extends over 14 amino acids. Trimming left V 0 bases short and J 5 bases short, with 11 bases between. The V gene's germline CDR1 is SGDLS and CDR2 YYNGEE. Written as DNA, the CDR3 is TGTGCCAGCAGCGTAGACAGGGTTCGGGAGACCCAGTACTTC. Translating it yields CASSVDRVRETQYF.

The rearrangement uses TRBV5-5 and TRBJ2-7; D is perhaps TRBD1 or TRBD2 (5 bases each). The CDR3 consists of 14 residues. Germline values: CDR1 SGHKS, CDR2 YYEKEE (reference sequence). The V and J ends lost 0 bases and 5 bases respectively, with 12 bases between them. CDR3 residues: CASSLGQGVNEQYF. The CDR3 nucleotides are TGTGCCAGCAGCTTGGGTCAGGGAGTCAACGAGCAGTACTTC. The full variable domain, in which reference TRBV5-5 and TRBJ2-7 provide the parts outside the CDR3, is DAGVTQSPTHLIKTRGQQVTLRCSPISGHKSVSWYQQVLGQGPQFIFQYYEKEERGRGNFPDRFSARQFPNYSSELNVNALLLGDSALYLCASSLGQGVNEQYFGPGTRLTVT.

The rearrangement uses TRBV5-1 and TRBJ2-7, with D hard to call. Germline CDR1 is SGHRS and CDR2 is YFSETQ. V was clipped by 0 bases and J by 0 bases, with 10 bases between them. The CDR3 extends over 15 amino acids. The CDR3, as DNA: TGCGCCAGCAGCTTGGGACCGTCGCTCTCCTACGAGCAGTACTTC. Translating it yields CASSLGPSLSYEQYF.

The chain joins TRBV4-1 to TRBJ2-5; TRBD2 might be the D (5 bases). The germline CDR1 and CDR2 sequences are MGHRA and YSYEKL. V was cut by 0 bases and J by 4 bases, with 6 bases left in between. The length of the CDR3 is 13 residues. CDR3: CASSQEDLETQYF. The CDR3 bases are TGCGCCAGCAGCCAAGAGGACTTAGAGACCCAGTACTTC.

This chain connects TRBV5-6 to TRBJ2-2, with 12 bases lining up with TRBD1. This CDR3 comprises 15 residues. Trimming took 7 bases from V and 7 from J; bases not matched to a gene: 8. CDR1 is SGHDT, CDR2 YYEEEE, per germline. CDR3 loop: CASRPGTGGIGELFF. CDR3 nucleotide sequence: TGTGCCAGCCGCCCCGGGACAGGGGGCATCGGGGAGCTGTTTTTT.

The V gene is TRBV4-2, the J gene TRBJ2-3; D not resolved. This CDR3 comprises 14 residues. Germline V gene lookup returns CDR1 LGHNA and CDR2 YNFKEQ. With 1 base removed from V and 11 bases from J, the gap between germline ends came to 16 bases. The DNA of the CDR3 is TGTGCCAGCAGCCAAGGTTTCGGACGGACCAGGCAGTATTTT. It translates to CASSQGFGRTRQYF.

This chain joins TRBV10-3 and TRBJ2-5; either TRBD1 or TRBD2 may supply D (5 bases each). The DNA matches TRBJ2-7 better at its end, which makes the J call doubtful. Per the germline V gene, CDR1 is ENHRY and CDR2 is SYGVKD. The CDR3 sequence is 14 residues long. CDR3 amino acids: CAISPGRFSYEQYF. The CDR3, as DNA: TGTGCCATCAGCCCGGGACGCTTCTCCTACGAGCAGTACTTC.

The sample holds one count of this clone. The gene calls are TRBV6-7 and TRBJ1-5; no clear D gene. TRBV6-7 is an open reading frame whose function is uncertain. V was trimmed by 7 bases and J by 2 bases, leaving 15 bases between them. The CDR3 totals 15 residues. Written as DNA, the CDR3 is TGTGCCAGCAAACCCCCCGGGATTGGCAATCAGCCCCAGCATTTT. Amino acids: CASKPPGIGNQPQHF.

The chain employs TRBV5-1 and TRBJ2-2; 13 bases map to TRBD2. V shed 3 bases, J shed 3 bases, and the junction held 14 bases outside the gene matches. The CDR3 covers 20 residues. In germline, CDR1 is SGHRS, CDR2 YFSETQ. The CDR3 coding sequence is TGCGCCAGCAGCTCCCGGGGGACTAGCGGGAACCCAAGAGACACCGGGGAGCTGTTTTTT. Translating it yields CASSSRGTSGNPRDTGELFF.

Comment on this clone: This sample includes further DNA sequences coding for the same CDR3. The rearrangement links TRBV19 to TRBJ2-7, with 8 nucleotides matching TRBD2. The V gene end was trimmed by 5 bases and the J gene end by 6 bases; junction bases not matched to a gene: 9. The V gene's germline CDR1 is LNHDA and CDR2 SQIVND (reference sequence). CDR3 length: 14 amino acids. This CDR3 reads CASSPPGTRSEQYF. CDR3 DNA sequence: TGTGCCAGTAGTCCCCCCGGGACTAGATCCGAGCAGTACTTC.

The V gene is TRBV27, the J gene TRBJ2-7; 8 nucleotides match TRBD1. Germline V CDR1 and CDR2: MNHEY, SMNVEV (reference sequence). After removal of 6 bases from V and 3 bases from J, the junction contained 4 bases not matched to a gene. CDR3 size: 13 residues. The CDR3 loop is CASSRTGNYEQYF. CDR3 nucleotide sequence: TGTGCCAGCAGCCGGACAGGGAACTACGAGCAGTACTTC.

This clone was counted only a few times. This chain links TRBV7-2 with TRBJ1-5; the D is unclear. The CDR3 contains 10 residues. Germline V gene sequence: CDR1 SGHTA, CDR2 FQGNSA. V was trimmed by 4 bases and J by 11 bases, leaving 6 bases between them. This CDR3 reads CASSWVAQHF. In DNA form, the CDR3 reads TGTGCCAGCAGCTGGGTGGCCCAGCATTTT.

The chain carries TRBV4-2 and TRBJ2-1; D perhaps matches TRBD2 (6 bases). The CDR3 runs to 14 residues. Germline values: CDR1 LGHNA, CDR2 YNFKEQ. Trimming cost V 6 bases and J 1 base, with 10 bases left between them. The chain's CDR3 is CASRGSGSYNEQFF. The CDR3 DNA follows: TGTGCCAGCAGGGGTAGCGGATCCTACAATGAGCAGTTCTTC.

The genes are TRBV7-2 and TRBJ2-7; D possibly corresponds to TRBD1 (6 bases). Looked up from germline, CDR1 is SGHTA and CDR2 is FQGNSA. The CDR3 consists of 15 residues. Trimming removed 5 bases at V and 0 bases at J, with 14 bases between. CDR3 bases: TGTGCCAGCAGCCCCAGGGGTTCTTACTCCTACGAGCAGTACTTC. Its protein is CASSPRGSYSYEQYF.